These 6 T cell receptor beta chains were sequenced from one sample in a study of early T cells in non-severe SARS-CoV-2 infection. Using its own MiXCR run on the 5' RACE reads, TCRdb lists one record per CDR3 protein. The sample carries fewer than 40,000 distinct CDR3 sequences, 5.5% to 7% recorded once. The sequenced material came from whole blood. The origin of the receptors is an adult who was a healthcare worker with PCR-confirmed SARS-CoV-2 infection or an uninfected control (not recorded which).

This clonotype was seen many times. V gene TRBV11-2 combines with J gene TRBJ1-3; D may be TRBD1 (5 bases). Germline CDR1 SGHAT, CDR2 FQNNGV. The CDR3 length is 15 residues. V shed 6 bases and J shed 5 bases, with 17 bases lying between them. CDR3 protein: CASRSPGTGRNTIYF. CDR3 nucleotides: TGTGCCAGCAGGAGTCCCGGGACGGGCAGAAACACCATATATTTT.

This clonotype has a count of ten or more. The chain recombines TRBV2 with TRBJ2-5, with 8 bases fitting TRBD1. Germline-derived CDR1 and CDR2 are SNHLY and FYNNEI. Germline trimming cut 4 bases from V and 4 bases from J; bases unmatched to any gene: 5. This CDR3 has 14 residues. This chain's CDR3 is CASSGAGGRETQYF. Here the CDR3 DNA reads TGTGCCAGCAGTGGGGCAGGGGGCCGAGAGACCCAGTACTTC.

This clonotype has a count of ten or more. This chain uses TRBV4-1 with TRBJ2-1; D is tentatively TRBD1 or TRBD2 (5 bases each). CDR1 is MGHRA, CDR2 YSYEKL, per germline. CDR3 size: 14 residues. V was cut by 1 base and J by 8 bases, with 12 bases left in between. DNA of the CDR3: TGCGCCAGCAGCCAAGTCGCTGGGGGTGATGAGCAGTTCTTC. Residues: CASSQVAGGDEQFF.

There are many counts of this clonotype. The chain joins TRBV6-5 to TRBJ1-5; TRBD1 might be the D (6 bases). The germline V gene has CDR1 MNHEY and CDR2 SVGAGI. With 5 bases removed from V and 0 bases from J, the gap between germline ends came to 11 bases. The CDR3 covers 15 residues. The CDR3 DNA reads TGTGCCAGCAGTGCGACAGGCTATAGCAATCAGCCCCAGCATTTT. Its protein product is CASSATGYSNQPQHF.

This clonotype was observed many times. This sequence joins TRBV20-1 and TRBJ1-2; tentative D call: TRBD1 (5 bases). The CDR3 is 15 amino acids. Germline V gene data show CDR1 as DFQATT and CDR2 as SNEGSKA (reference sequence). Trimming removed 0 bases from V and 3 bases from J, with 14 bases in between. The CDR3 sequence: CSARDLRGSYYGYTF. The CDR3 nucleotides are TGCAGTGCTAGAGATCTACGGGGGTCGTACTATGGCTACACCTTC.

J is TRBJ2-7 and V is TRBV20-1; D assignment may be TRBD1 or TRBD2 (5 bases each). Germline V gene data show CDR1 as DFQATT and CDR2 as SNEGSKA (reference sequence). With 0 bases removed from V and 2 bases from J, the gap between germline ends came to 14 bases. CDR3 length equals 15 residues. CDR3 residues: CSARDSRGLPYEQYF. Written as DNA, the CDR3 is TGCAGTGCTAGAGATTCACGGGGCCTCCCCTACGAGCAGTACTTC.